The rows below give T cell receptor beta chains drawn from one sample of a study of blood T cell repertoires in COVID-19. The data were produced by immunoSEQ multiplex PCR, yet TCRdb's version contains in-frame clones alone and is incomplete. The table includes roughly 160,000 clones, about four fifths detected once. The sample was peripheral blood. The receptors here all came from a young man with active or convalescent COVID-19. Both conserved end residues are part of each CDR3. D genes are given only for firm matches. For some rows the clone size is stated as once, few or many, or as a class when expanded; others skip it.

abundance,v_gene,d_gene,j_gene,CDR3nt,CDR3aa
once,TRBV6-6,TRBD1,TRBJ2-2,TGTGCCAGCAGTTACCCTGGACAGGGGGCCGGGGAGCTGTTTTTT,CASSYPGQGAGELFF
.,TRBV5-1,.,TRBJ2-1,TGCGCCAGCAGCTTGGTTGGGAGCTCCTACAATGAGCAGTTCTTC,CASSLVGSSYNEQFF
.,TRBV6-5,.,TRBJ1-2,TGTGCCAGCACGCCGGGGGAACCCTATGGCTACACCTTC,CASTPGEPYGYTF
.,TRBV28,.,TRBJ1-4,TGTGCCAGCAGTTTGGACAGTCACAATGAAAAACTGTTTTTT,CASSLDSHNEKLFF
.,TRBV5-1,.,TRBJ2-2,TGCGCCAGCAGGACGGTAGGGGACACCGGGGAGCTGTTTTTT,CASRTVGDTGELFF
.,TRBV5-1,.,TRBJ2-7,TGCGCCAGCAGCTTCGCAGGCGCTTACGAGCAGTACTTC,CASSFAGAYEQYF
once,TRBV18,.,TRBJ1-5,TGTGCCAGCTCGTCCGGACAGAGCAATCAGCCCCAGCATTTT,CASSSGQSNQPQHF
.,TRBV4-2,.,TRBJ1-6,TGTGCCAGCAGCCAAGAAGATACTTATTCACCCCTCCACTTT,CASSQEDTYSPLHF
.,TRBV5-1,TRBD1,TRBJ2-3,TGCGCCAGCAGCTTGGACAGGGGTAGCACAGATACGCAGTATTTT,CASSLDRGSTDTQYF
.,TRBV7-6,TRBD1,TRBJ2-1,TGTGCCAGCAGCCGAAGACAGGGATCCTACAATGAGCAGTTCTTC,CASSRRQGSYNEQFF
.,TRBV4-1,.,TRBJ1-4,TGCGCCAGCAGCCGGAGACAGACAACTAATGAAAAACTGTTTTTT,CASSRRQTTNEKLFF
.,TRBV7-3,.,TRBJ2-1,TGTGCCAGCAGCTTAGGGGCGGGGCCCTACAATGAGCAGTTCTTC,CASSLGAGPYNEQFF
.,TRBV11-1,.,TRBJ2-7,TGTGCCAGCAGCTTAGGGGCAGGGGTAATCCCCTACGAGCAGTACTTC,CASSLGAGVIPYEQYF
.,TRBV6-5,TRBD1,TRBJ1-1,TGTGCCAGCAGGACACCAAGGGGGCTGGTCACTGAAGCTTTCTTT,CASRTPRGLVTEAFF
.,TRBV5-1,.,TRBJ2-3,TGCGCCAGCAGCTCACTAGTGAGCACAGATACGCAGTATTTT,CASSSLVSTDTQYF
.,TRBV19,TRBD1,TRBJ1-5,TGTGCCAGTAGTACGGACAGGGGATTCTATCAGCCCCAGCATTTT,CASSTDRGFYQPQHF